Sequencing of this TCR beta chain was carried out in a study of blood T cell repertoires in COVID-19. Germline lookup yields CDR1 KGHSH and CDR2 LQKENI. The V gene end was trimmed by 6 bases and the J gene end by 5 bases; junction bases not matched to a gene: 18. This CDR3 contains 17 residues. Original analysis: Estimated nucleated cell counts came from reference gene primer amplification. Produced via immunoSEQ multiplex PCR; TCRdb's table is partial and in-frame only. V and J calls plus clone size are reproduced from that table; the DNA served to infer D and trimming. The sample consists of about 120,000 clones, more than 60% of them appearing once.

The specimen was peripheral blood. The clonotype was recovered from a man between 65 and 80 years old with acute or convalescent COVID-19. The V call is TRBV18, the J call TRBJ2-7; the match to TRBD1 covers 8 bases. As DNA, the CDR3 is TGTGCCAGCTCCCCAACCCCTCAGGGGGCGCACGGGAACGAGCAGTACTTC. Amino acids: CASSPTPQGAHGNEQYF. The variable domain in full, with the rest retrieved from reference TRBV18 and TRBJ2-7, is NAGVMQNPRHLVRRRGQEARLRCSPMKGHSHVYWYRQLPEEGLKFMVYLQKENIIDESGMPKERFSAEFPKEGPSILRIQQVVRGDSAAYFCASSPTPQGAHGNEQYFGPGTRLTVT.